Below, 9 T cell receptor beta chains from the same sample are listed, as sequenced in a study of T cell responses to AZD1222 COVID-19 vaccine. Profiled with immunoSEQ multiplex PCR; TCRdb holds only in-frame clones, not every one. The sample comprises 64,000 or so clones, about 83% of which are singletons, and under 8% rests with the top ten. The sample consisted of peripheral blood, taken on day 0 of AZD1222 vaccination. Source of these receptors: an adult in good health.

The chain joins TRBV7-8 to TRBJ2-5, with D unresolved. CDR1 is SGHVS and CDR2 is FQNEAQ in the germline V gene. V lost 5 bases and J 3 bases, leaving 10 bases between the germline ends. This CDR3 is 13 amino acids long. In DNA form, the CDR3 reads TGTGCCAGCAGCCCCGCCCTTGAAGAGACCCAGTACTTC. Translated: CASSPALEETQYF. The variable domain in full, with the rest retrieved from reference TRBV7-8 and TRBJ2-5, is GAGVSQSPRYKVAKRGQDVALRCDPISGHVSLFWYQQALGQGPEFLTYFQNEAQLDKSGLPSDRFFAERPEGSVSTLKIQRTQQEDSAVYLCASSPALEETQYFGPGTRLLVL.

CDR3 bases: TGTGCCAGCAGCTTGGTCGTCTGGGGCGGGGGACCCTACGAGCAGTACTTC. Its translation is CASSLVVWGGGPYEQYF. The V call is TRBV5-4, the J call TRBJ2-7, with 7 bases that match TRBD2. Germline trimming cut 0 bases from V and 2 bases from J; bases unmatched to any gene: 11. This CDR3 has 17 residues. Per germline, CDR1 SGHNT and CDR2 YYREEE (reference sequence).

This rearrangement joins TRBV19 to TRBJ2-1; D unresolved. The germline V and J ends were trimmed by 0 bases and 0 bases, with 6 bases remaining between them. CDR1 is LNHDA, CDR2 SQIVND, per germline (reference sequence). The length of the CDR3 is 15 residues. The CDR3 protein is CASSIEEFSYNEQFF. Here the CDR3 DNA reads TGTGCCAGTAGTATAGAGGAGTTCTCCTACAATGAGCAGTTCTTC.

J is TRBJ2-7 and V is TRBV7-8; no clear D gene. CDR3 length: 13 amino acids. Germline CDR1 reads SGHVS; CDR2 reads FQNEAQ. The V and J ends lost 5 bases and 6 bases respectively, with 14 bases between them. The CDR3 sequence is CASSMRPEGEQYF. DNA of the CDR3: TGTGCCAGCAGCATGAGACCAGAAGGCGAGCAGTACTTC.

The V gene is TRBV5-6, the J gene TRBJ1-2; D gene ambiguous. V lost 4 bases, J lost 5 bases, and 15 bases lay in between. The CDR3 consists of 14 residues. Germline CDR1 is SGHDT and CDR2 is YYEEEE. CDR3 region: CASSILQQLYGYTF. The CDR3 region has the DNA TGTGCCAGCAGCATACTCCAACAGTTATATGGCTACACCTTC.

This chain joins TRBV11-2 and TRBJ1-4, with TRBD1 matching 7 bases. Unmatched junction bases numbered 11, after V lost 3 bases and J lost 4 bases. The CDR3 is 17 residues long. Germline V gives CDR1 SGHAT, CDR2 FQNNGV. CDR3 sequence reads: CASSFSGWDSLNEKLFF. The CDR3 region has the DNA TGTGCCAGCAGCTTTAGTGGCTGGGACAGCCTTAATGAAAAACTGTTTTTT.

The chain has TRBV5-6 and TRBJ2-1; weak D call: TRBD2 (5 bases). The CDR3 is made up of 15 amino acids. The germline CDR1 and CDR2 sequences are SGHDT and YYEEEE. Deletions cut 6 bases from V and 0 bases from J, with 13 bases between. Here the CDR3 reads CASNQDFRSYNEQFF. The CDR3 coding sequence is TGTGCCAGCAACCAGGACTTCCGCTCCTACAATGAGCAGTTCTTC.

The chain is built from TRBV6-5 and TRBJ1-5; D is unclear. Germline-derived CDR1 and CDR2 are MNHEY and SVGAGI. The CDR3 totals 13 residues. The V gene lost 6 bases and the J gene lost 9 bases, with 15 bases spanning the gap. The CDR3 spells CASRESGILPQHF. CDR3 nucleotides: TGTGCCAGCAGGGAGTCCGGTATTCTGCCCCAGCATTTT.

A few counts support this clone. V and J are TRBV12-3 or TRBV12-4 and TRBJ1-5; D gene ambiguous. The V end lost 6 bases, the J end lost 4 bases, and 10 bases lay between the germline ends. CDR3 length: 13 residues. Here the CDR3 DNA reads TGTGCCAGCAGGCCCGACATGAATCAGCCCCAGCATTTT. Translation gives CASRPDMNQPQHF.